One sample yielded the 18 T cell receptor beta chains listed below, sequenced in a study of shared clonotypes between healthy human individuals. Repertoires were generated with immunoSEQ multiplex PCR, while TCRdb's copy carries only in-frame clones and drops some. The sample contains about a million clones, 60% to 85% of which appear only once. Input material: memory CD4+ T cells from PBMCs. Subset meaning: CD45RA-negative fraction. These receptors were obtained from a man between 18 and 29 years old in good health. Some clones in this sample may be carry-over from other donors' samples.

This clone was seen just once. V and J are TRBV6-5 and TRBJ1-2; possible D gene TRBD1, 5 bases. CDR1 MNHEY and CDR2 SVGAGI come from the germline V gene. The CDR3 runs to 16 residues. V lost 1 base and J 2 bases, leaving 14 bases between the germline ends. DNA for the CDR3: TGTGCCAGCAGTTACTTAGGGGTGGGCTTAAACTATGGCTACACCTTC. It specifies CASSYLGVGLNYGYTF.

The rearrangement joins TRBV27 to TRBJ2-3; TRBD2 agrees at 7 bases. The germline V gene has CDR1 MNHEY and CDR2 SMNVEV (reference sequence). Losses at the gene ends were 8 bases for V and 1 base for J; bases not matched to a gene: 12. The CDR3 totals 16 residues. The CDR3: CASGIREGFGTDTQYF. CDR3 in DNA: TGTGCCAGCGGCATAAGGGAGGGATTTGGCACAGATACGCAGTATTTT.

This rearrangement joins TRBV10-3 to TRBJ1-2; D possibly corresponds to TRBD1 (6 bases). Germline V gene lookup returns CDR1 ENHRY and CDR2 SYGVKD. V lost 6 bases, J lost 2 bases, and 16 bases lay in between. The CDR3 consists of 15 residues. In DNA form, the CDR3 reads TGTGCCATCAGGATGACAGGCGACCACAACTATGGCTACACCTTC. Amino acids: CAIRMTGDHNYGYTF.

The chain joins TRBV4-2 to TRBJ2-5, with D perhaps being TRBD1 or TRBD2 (5 bases each). Germline-derived CDR1 and CDR2 are LGHNA and YNFKEQ. This CDR3 has 14 residues. Trimming removed 4 bases at V and 5 bases at J, with 14 bases between. This chain's CDR3 is CASSPGPSPETQYF. The CDR3 DNA is TGTGCCAGCAGCCCGGGACCCTCCCCGGAGACCCAGTACTTC.

This clone showed up just a few times. This chain joins TRBV30 and TRBJ1-2; TRBD1 matches at 7 bases. The CDR3 length is 12 residues. Germline CDR1 and CDR2: GTSNPN and SVGIG (reference sequence). V was clipped by 7 bases and J by 7 bases; unmatched bases: 9. CDR3: CASKWDRGGYTF. The CDR3 DNA is TGTGCCTCCAAGTGGGACAGAGGTGGCTACACCTTC. The full variable domain, completed using reference TRBV30 and TRBJ1-2, is SQTIHQWPATLVQPVGSPLSLECTVEGTSNPNLYWYRQAAGRGLQLLFYSVGIGQISSEVPQNLSASRPQDRQFILSSKKLLLSDSGFYLCASKWDRGGYTFGSGTRLTVV.

The chain has TRBV30 and TRBJ2-7, with D unclear. The CDR3 consists of 14 residues. Trimming stripped 0 bases from V and 6 bases from J, with 15 bases between. Germline CDR1 reads GTSNPN; CDR2 reads SVGIG (reference sequence). Here the CDR3 reads CAWSVASQAVEQYF. CDR3 sequence (DNA): TGTGCCTGGAGTGTTGCCAGTCAGGCGGTCGAGCAGTACTTC. Together with reference TRBV30 and TRBJ2-7, the CDR3 gives the full variable domain: SQTIHQWPATLVQPVGSPLSLECTVEGTSNPNLYWYRQAAGRGLQLLFYSVGIGQISSEVPQNLSASRPQDRQFILSSKKLLLSDSGFYLCAWSVASQAVEQYFGPGTRLTVT.

The rearrangement joins TRBV19 to TRBJ1-2, with unresolved D. V was clipped by 6 bases and J by 1 base, with 9 bases between them. The CDR3 loop spans 13 amino acids. The germline gives CDR1 LNHDA, CDR2 SQIVND (reference sequence). The CDR3 DNA follows: TGTGCCAGTAGCCCCGCAAGTAACTATGGCTACACCTTC. This gives the protein CASSPASNYGYTF.

This clone has more than one count but fewer than ten. This chain links TRBV15 with TRBJ2-2; D is unclear. CDR3 length: 16 residues. Germline CDR1 is LNHNV and CDR2 is YYDKDF (reference sequence). The V gene lost 3 bases and the J gene lost 0 bases, with 11 bases spanning the gap. The CDR3, as DNA: TGTGCCACCAGCAGTGAGGCAAGGGCGAACACCGGGGAGCTGTTTTTT. Its protein product is CATSSEARANTGELFF.

V usage is TRBV30 and J usage is TRBJ2-5, with TRBD1 identical over 7 bases. CDR3 length: 14 residues. After removal of 4 bases from V and 5 bases from J, the junction contained 10 bases not matched to a gene. The germline V gene encodes CDR1 GTSNPN and CDR2 SVGIG (reference sequence). The CDR3 is CAWTLGTAGETQYF. The CDR3 DNA follows: TGTGCCTGGACCCTCGGGACAGCCGGGGAGACCCAGTACTTC. Filled out from reference TRBV30 and TRBJ2-5, the complete variable domain reads SQTIHQWPATLVQPVGSPLSLECTVEGTSNPNLYWYRQAAGRGLQLLFYSVGIGQISSEVPQNLSASRPQDRQFILSSKKLLLSDSGFYLCAWTLGTAGETQYFGPGTRLLVL.

This clone was picked up a small number of times. The J gene is TRBJ1-5, the V gene TRBV6-1; maybe TRBD1 (5 bases). With 2 bases removed from V and 5 bases from J, the gap between germline ends came to 10 bases. The V gene's germline CDR1 is MNHNS and CDR2 SASEGT. This CDR3 is built from 14 residues. DNA of the CDR3: TGTGCCAGCAGTGAACAAGACAGCTATCAGCCCCAGCATTTT. As protein: CASSEQDSYQPQHF.

Worth noting for this clone: Other nucleotide sequences in the sample specify the same CDR3. The rearrangement links TRBV9 to TRBJ2-1, with 7 nucleotides matching TRBD2. CDR1 is SGDLS and CDR2 is YYNGEE in the germline V gene. V lost 2 bases and J lost 0; bases outside the gene matches: 5. The CDR3 is 16 amino acids. CDR3 bases: TGTGCCAGCAGCGTCTCGGGCGGGAGCTCCTACAATGAGCAGTTCTTC. Encoded protein: CASSVSGGSSYNEQFF. The whole variable domain, filled in from reference TRBV9 and TRBJ2-1, reads DSGVTQTPKHLITATGQRVTLRCSPRSGDLSVYWYQQSLDQGLQFLIQYYNGEERAKGNILERFSAQQFPDLHSELNLSSLELGDSALYFCASSVSGGSSYNEQFFGPGTRLTVL.

DNA of the CDR3: TGCGCCAGCAGCGCTAGACTCGCGGTTAGCACAGATACGCAGTATTTT. Amino acid sequence: CASSARLAVSTDTQYF. V is TRBV5-1 and J is TRBJ2-3; D is uncertain. The CDR3 length is 16 residues. CDR1 and CDR2 (germline): SGHRS, YFSETQ. V shed 4 bases and J shed 0 bases, with 15 bases lying between them.

This sequence joins TRBV28 and TRBJ2-7; D is undetermined. Trimming shortened V by 2 bases and J by 3 bases, and 11 bases separated the two germline ends. Germline assignment: CDR1 MDHEN and CDR2 SYDVKM. The CDR3 contains 14 residues. CDR3 amino acids: CASSLVQAVYEQYF. The CDR3 bases are TGTGCCAGCAGTTTAGTGCAGGCCGTCTACGAGCAGTACTTC.

Note on this clone: Within the sample, other DNA sequences also encode this same CDR3. The chain recombines TRBV10-3 with TRBJ2-5, with D perhaps matching TRBD1 (5 bases). The V and J ends lost 0 bases and 2 bases respectively, with 7 bases between them. In germline, CDR1 is ENHRY, CDR2 SYGVKD. This CDR3 has 14 amino acids. CDR3 region: CAISESQGQETQYF. CDR3 coding DNA: TGTGCCATCAGTGAGTCTCAGGGACAAGAGACCCAGTACTTC.

This clone is a singleton in its sample. This chain joins TRBV12-5 and TRBJ2-1; 7 bases map to TRBD2. This CDR3 is built from 14 residues. With V trimmed by 8 bases and J by 3 bases, 7 bases remained unmatched. Per the germline V gene, CDR1 is LGHNT and CDR2 is FRNRAP. CDR3: CASSLERDYNEQFF. CDR3 in DNA: TGTGCTAGTTCACTCGAGCGGGACTACAATGAGCAGTTCTTC.

This clone showed up just a few times. This same CDR3 is encoded by further DNA sequences in the sample. The chain couples TRBV20-1 to TRBJ2-1, with D unresolved. The V gene's germline CDR1 is DFQATT and CDR2 SNEGSKA (reference sequence). V was trimmed by 5 bases and J by 12 bases, leaving 11 bases between them. This CDR3 region has 10 residues. Here the CDR3 DNA reads TGCAGTGCTCCATCGGGTGGGCAGTTCTTC. Translating it yields CSAPSGGQFF.

The V gene is TRBV6-5, the J gene TRBJ2-3; TRBD2 is a possible D gene (6 bases). Germline-derived CDR1 and CDR2 are MNHEY and SVGAGI. CDR3 length: 12 amino acids. V was shortened by 2 bases and J by 8 bases, with 8 bases between the two germline ends. The DNA of the CDR3 is TGTGCCAGCAGTTACGTCGGGGGTACGCAGTATTTT. It encodes CASSYVGGTQYF.

The genes are TRBV29-1 and TRBJ1-5; TRBD1 agrees at 11 bases. This CDR3 spans 14 amino acids. Germline lookup yields CDR1 SQVTM and CDR2 ANQGSEA. With V trimmed by 5 bases and J by 5 bases, 5 bases remained unmatched. This chain's CDR3 is CSVRDRGEDQPQHF. The CDR3 bases are TGCAGCGTTAGGGACAGGGGGGAAGATCAGCCCCAGCATTTT. The variable domain in full, with the rest retrieved from reference TRBV29-1 and TRBJ1-5, is SAVISQKPSRDICQRGTSLTIQCQVDSQVTMMFWYRQQPGQSLTLIATANQGSEATYESGFVIDKFPISRPNLTFSTLTVSNMSPEDSSIYLCSVRDRGEDQPQHFGDGTRLSIL.